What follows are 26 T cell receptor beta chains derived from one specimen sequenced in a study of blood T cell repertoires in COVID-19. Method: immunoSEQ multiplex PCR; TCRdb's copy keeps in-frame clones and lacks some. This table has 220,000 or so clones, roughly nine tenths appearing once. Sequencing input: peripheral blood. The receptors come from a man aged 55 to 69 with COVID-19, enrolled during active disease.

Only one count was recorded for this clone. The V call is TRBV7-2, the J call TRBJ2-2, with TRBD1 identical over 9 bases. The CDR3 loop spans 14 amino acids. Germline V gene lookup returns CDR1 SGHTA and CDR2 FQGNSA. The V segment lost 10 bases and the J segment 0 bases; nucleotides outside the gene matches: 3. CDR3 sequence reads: CAKRQGANTGELFF. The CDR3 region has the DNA TGTGCCAAACGACAGGGGGCGAACACCGGGGAGCTGTTTTTT.

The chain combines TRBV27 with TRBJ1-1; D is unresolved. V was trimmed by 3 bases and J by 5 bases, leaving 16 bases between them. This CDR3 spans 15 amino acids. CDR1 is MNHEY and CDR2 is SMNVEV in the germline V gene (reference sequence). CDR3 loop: CASSFFSSGTTEAFF. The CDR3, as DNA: TGTGCCAGCAGTTTCTTCTCCTCGGGTACGACTGAAGCTTTCTTT.

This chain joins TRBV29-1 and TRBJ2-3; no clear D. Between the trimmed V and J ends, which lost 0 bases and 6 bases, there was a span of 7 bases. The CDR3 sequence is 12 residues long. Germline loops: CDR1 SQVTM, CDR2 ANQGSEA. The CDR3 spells CSVEDLSDTQYF. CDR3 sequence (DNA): TGCAGCGTTGAAGATCTGTCGGATACGCAGTATTTT.

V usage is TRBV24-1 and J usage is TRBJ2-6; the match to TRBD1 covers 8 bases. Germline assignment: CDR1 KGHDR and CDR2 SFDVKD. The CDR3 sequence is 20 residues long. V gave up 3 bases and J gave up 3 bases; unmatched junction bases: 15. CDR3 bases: TGTGCCACCAGTGATAACCTCGGACAGGGTTCCCGTGGTGGGGCCAACGTCCTGACTTTC. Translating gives CATSDNLGQGSRGGANVLTF.

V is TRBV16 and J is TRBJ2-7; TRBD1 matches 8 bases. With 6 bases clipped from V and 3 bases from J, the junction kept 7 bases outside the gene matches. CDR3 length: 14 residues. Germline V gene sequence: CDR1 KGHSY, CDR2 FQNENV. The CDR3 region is CASRTTGGIYEQYF. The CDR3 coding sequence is TGTGCCAGCAGGACTACAGGGGGGATCTACGAGCAGTACTTC.

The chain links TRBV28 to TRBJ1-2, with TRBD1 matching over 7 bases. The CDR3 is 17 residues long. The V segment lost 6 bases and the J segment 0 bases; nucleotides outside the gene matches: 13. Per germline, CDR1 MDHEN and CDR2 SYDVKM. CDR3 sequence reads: CASSLLDRAIANYGYTF. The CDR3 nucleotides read TGTGCCAGCAGCCTACTAGACAGGGCTATAGCTAACTATGGCTACACCTTC.

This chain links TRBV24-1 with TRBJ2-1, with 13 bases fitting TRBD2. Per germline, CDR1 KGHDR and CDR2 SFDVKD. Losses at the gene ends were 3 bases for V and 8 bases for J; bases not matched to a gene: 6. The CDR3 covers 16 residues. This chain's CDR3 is CATSDVTSGRAYEQFF. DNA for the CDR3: TGTGCCACCAGTGATGTCACTAGCGGGAGGGCCTATGAGCAGTTCTTC.

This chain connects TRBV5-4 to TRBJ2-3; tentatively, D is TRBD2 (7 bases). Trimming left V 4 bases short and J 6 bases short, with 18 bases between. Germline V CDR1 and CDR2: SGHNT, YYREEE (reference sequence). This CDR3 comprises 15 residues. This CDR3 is CASSPAWGGADTQYF. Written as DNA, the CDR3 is TGTGCCAGCAGCCCTGCTTGGGGGGGGGCTGATACGCAGTATTTT. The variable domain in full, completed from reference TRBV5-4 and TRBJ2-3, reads ETGVTQSPTHLIKTRGQQVTLRCSSQSGHNTVSWYQQALGQGPQFIFQYYREEENGRGNFPPRFSGLQFPNYSSELNVNALELDDSALYLCASSPAWGGADTQYFGPGTRLTVL.

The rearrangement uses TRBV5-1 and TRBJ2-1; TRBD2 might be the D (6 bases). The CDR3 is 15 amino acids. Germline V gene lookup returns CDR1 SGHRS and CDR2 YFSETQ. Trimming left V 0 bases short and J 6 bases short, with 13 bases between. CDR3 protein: CASSLEDQGGNEQFF. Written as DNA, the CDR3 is TGCGCCAGCAGCTTGGAAGATCAGGGAGGCAATGAGCAGTTCTTC.

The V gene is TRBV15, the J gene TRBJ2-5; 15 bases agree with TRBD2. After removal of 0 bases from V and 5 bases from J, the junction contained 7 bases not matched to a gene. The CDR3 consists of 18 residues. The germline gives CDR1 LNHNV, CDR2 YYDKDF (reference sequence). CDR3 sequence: CATSRESGTSGRRETQYF. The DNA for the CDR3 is TGTGCCACCAGCAGAGAGAGTGGGACTAGCGGGAGGCGGGAGACCCAGTACTTC.

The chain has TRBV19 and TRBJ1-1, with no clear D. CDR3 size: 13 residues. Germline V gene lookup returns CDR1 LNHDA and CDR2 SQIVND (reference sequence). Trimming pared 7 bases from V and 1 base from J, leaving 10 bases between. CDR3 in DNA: TGTGCCAGTAACCCCACAAGGAACACTGAAGCTTTCTTT. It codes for CASNPTRNTEAFF. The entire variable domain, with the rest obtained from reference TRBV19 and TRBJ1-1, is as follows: DGGITQSPKYLFRKEGQNVTLSCEQNLNHDAMYWYRQDPGQGLRLIYYSQIVNDFQKGDIAEGYSVSREKKESFPLTVTSAQKNPTAFYLCASNPTRNTEAFFGQGTRLTVV.

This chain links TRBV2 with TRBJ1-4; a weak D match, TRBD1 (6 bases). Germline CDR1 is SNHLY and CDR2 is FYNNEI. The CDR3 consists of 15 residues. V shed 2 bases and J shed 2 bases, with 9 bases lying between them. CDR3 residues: CASSEMQGTNEKLFF. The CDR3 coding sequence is TGTGCCAGCAGTGAAATGCAGGGGACTAATGAAAAACTGTTTTTT.

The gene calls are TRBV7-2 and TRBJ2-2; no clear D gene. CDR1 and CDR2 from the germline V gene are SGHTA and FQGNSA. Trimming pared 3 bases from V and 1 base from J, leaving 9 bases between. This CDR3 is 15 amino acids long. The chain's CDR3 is CASSFGGVNTGELFF. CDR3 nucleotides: TGTGCCAGCAGCTTCGGCGGAGTGAACACCGGGGAGCTGTTTTTT.

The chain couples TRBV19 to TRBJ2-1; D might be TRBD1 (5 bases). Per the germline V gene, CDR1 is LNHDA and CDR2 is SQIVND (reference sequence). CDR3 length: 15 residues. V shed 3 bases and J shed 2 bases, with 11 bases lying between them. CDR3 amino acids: CASSMARVAYNEQFF. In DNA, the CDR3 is TGTGCCAGTAGTATGGCCAGGGTTGCCTACAATGAGCAGTTCTTC.

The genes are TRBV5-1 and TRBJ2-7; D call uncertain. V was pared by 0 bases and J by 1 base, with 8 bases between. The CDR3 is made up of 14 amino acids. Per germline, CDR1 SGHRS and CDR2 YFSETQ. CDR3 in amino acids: CASSLALASYEQYF. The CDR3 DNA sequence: TGCGCCAGCAGCTTGGCGTTAGCTTCCTACGAGCAGTACTTC.

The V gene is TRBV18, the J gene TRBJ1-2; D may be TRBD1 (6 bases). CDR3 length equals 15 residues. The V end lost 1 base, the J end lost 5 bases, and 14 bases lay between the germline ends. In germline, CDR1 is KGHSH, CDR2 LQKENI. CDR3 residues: CASSPRDTGPYGYTF. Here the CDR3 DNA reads TGTGCCAGCTCACCACGGGATACAGGGCCTTATGGCTACACCTTC. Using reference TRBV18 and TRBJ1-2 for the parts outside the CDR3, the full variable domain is NAGVMQNPRHLVRRRGQEARLRCSPMKGHSHVYWYRQLPEEGLKFMVYLQKENIIDESGMPKERFSAEFPKEGPSILRIQQVVRGDSAAYFCASSPRDTGPYGYTFGSGTRLTVV.

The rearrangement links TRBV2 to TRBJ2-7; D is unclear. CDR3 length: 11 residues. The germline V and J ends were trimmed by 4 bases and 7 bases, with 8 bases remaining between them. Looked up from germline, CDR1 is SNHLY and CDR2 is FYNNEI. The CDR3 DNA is TGTGCCAGCAGTGCCGCCCGGGAGCAGTACTTC. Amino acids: CASSAAREQYF.

The CDR3 loop reads CSVLRAENTEAFF. DNA for the CDR3: TGCAGCGTCCTCAGAGCGGAGAACACTGAAGCTTTCTTT. The chain carries TRBV29-1 and TRBJ1-1; D is ambiguous. This CDR3 contains 13 residues. Trimming removed 6 bases at V and 1 base at J, with 12 bases between. CDR1 SQVTM and CDR2 ANQGSEA come from the germline V gene.

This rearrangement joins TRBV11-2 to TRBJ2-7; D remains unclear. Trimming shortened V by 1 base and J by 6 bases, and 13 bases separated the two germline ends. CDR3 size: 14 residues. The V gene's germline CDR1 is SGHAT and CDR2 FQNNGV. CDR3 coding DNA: TGTGCCAGCAGCTTAGGGCCCGCCCCCCGCGAGCAGTACTTC. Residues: CASSLGPAPREQYF.

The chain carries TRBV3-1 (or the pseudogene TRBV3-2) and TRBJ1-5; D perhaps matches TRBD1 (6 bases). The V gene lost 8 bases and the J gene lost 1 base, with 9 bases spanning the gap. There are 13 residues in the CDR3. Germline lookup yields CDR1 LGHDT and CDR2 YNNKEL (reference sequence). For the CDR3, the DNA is TGTGCCAGCGGGGGCACGAGCAATCAGCCCCAGCATTTT. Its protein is CASGGTSNQPQHF.

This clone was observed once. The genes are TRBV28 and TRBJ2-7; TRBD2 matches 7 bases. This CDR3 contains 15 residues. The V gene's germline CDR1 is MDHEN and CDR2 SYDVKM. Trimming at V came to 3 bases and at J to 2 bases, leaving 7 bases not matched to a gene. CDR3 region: CASSLSAGRPYEQYF. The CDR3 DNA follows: TGTGCCAGCAGTTTGTCAGCGGGGCGGCCCTACGAGCAGTACTTC.

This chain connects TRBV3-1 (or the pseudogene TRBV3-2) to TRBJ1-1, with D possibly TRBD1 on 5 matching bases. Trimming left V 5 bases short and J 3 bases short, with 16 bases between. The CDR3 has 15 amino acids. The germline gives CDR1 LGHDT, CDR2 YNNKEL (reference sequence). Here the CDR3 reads CASSLSGLMHTEAFF. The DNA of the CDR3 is TGTGCCAGCAGCTTATCAGGGTTGATGCACACTGAAGCTTTCTTT.

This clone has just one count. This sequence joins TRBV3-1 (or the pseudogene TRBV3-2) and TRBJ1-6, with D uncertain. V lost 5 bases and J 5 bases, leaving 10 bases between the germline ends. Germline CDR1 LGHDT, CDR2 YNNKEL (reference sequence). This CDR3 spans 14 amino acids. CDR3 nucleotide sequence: TGTGCCAGCAGCTTCGGCGGGGATAATTCACCCCTCCACTTT. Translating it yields CASSFGGDNSPLHF.

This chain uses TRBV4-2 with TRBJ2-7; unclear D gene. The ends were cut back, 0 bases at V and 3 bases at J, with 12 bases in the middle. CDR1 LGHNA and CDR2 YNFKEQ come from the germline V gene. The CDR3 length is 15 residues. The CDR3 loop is CASSQDIQVFYEQYF. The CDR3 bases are TGTGCCAGCAGCCAAGATATCCAGGTTTTCTACGAGCAGTACTTC.

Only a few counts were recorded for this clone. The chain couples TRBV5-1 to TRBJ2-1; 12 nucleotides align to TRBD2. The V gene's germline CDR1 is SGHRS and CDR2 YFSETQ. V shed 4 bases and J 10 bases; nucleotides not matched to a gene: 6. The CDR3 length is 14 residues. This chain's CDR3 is CASSRLAGAGEQFF. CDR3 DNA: TGCGCCAGCAGCAGACTAGCGGGGGCGGGAGAGCAGTTCTTC.

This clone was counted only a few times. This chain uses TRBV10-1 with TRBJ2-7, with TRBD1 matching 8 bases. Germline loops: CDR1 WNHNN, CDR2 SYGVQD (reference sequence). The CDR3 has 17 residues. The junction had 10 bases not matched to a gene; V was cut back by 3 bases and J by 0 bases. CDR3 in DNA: TGCGCCAGCAGTGATGGCAGGGGGCTCCTTAACTCCTACGAGCAGTACTTC. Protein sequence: CASSDGRGLLNSYEQYF.